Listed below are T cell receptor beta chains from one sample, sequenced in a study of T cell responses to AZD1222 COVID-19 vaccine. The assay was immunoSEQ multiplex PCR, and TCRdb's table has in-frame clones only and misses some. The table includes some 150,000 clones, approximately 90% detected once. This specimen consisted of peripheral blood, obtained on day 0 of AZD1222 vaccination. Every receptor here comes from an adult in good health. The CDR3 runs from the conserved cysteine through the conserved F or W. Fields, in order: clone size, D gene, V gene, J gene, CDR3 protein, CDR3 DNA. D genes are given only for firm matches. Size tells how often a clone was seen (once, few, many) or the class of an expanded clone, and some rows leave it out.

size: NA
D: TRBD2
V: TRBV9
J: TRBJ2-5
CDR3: CASSRQVAGETQYF
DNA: TGTGCCAGCAGCCGCCAAGTAGCGGGAGAGACCCAGTACTTC

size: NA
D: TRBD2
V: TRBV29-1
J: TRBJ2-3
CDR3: CSGTQTWGGDTQYF
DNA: TGCAGCGGGACCCAAACTTGGGGGGGGGATACGCAGTATTTT

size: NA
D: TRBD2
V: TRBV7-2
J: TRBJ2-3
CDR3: CASSHSGGSGDTQYF
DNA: TGTGCCAGCAGCCACAGCGGGGGATCCGGTGATACGCAGTATTTT

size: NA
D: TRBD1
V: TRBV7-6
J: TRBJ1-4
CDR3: CASSPRGQGVIATNEKLFF
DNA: TGTGCCAGCAGCCCTCGTGGACAGGGGGTTATTGCAACTAATGAAAAACTGTTTTTT

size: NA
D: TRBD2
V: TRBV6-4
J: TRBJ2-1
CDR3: CASRLLAGDYNEQFF
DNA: TGTGCCAGCAGACTCCTAGCGGGTGACTACAATGAGCAGTTCTTC

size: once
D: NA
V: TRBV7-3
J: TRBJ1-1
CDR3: CASSFTGAGTEAFF
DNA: TGTGCCAGCAGCTTTACCGGGGCGGGCACTGAAGCTTTCTTT

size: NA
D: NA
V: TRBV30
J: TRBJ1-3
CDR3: CAWSSGYSGNTIYF
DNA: TGTGCCTGGAGCTCTGGGTACTCTGGAAACACCATATATTTT

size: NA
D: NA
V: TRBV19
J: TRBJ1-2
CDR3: CASTSAVTAYGYTF
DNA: TGTGCCAGTACTTCCGCTGTGACAGCTTATGGCTACACCTTC

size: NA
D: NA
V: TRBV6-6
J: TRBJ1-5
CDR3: CASTTGEPQHF
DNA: TGTGCCAGCACCACCGGAGAGCCCCAGCATTTT

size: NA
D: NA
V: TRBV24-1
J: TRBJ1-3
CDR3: CATIFCSGNTIYF
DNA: TGTGCCACCATTTTTTGCTCTGGAAACACCATATATTTT

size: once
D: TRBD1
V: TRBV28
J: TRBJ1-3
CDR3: CASSLSQGANTIYF
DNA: TGTGCCAGCAGTTTATCGCAGGGGGCAAACACCATATATTTT

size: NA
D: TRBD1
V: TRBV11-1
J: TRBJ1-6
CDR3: CASSFGTANSPLHF
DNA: TGTGCCAGCAGCTTCGGGACAGCCAATTCACCCCTCCACTTT

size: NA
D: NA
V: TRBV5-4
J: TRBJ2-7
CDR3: CASRRSVGGGADEQYF
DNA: TGTGCCAGCAGACGTTCGGTCGGGGGCGGAGCCGACGAGCAGTACTTC

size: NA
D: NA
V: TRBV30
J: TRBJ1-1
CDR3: CAWTATTLNTEAFF
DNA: TGTGCCTGGACTGCCACGACGTTGAACACTGAAGCTTTCTTT

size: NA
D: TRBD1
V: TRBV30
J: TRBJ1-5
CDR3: CAWGSGGTGNQPQHF
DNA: TGTGCCTGGGGGAGTGGAGGGACAGGGAATCAGCCCCAGCATTTT

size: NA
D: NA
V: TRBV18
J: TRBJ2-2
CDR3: CASSTGGADTGELFF
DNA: TGTGCCAGCTCCACGGGCGGGGCCGACACCGGGGAGCTGTTTTTT

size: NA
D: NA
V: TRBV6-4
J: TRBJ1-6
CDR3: CASSAGLPNSPLHF
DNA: TGTGCCAGCAGTGCCGGACTTCCCAATTCACCCCTCCACTTT

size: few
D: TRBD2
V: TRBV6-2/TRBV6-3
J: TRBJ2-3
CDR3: CASSYSRAGGRADTQYF
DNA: TGTGCCAGCAGTTACTCGAGAGCGGGGGGCCGGGCAGATACGCAGTATTTT

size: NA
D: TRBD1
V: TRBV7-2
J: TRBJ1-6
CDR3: CASRWDSDSPLHF
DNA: TGTGCCAGCAGGTGGGACAGCGATTCACCCCTCCACTTT

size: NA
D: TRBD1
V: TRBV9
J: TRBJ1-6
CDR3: CASSVVKGAGNSPLHF
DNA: TGTGCCAGCAGCGTAGTCAAGGGGGCGGGAAATTCACCCCTCCACTTT

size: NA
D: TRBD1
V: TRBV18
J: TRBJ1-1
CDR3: CASSPRDRARTEAFF
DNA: TGTGCCAGCTCACCAAGGGACAGGGCCCGTACTGAAGCTTTCTTT

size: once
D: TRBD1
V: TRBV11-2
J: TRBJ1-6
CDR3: CASSTGGQLNSPLHF
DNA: TGTGCCAGCAGCACAGGGGGACAGTTGAATTCACCCCTCCACTTT

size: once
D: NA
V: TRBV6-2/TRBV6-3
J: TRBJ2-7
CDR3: CASSLARGAYEQYF
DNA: TGTGCCAGCAGTCTTGCCAGGGGCGCGTACGAGCAGTACTTC

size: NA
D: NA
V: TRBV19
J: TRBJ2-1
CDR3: CASTPWRVADSYNEQFF
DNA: TGTGCCAGTACCCCCTGGAGAGTCGCCGACTCCTACAATGAGCAGTTCTTC

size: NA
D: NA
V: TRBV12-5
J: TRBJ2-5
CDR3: CASGRNSETQYF
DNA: TGTGCTAGTGGCCGAAACTCAGAGACCCAGTACTTC

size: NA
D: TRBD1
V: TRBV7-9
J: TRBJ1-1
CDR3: CASSLVGTGRMNTEAFF
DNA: TGTGCCAGCAGCTTAGTCGGGACAGGCAGAATGAACACTGAAGCTTTCTTT

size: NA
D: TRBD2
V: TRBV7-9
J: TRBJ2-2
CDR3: CASSRLAGGSGGELFF
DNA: TGTGCCAGCAGCCGACTAGCGGGGGGCAGTGGCGGGGAGCTGTTTTTT

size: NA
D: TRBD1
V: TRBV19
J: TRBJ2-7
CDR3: CASSGTGYLTYEQYF
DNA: TGTGCCAGTAGTGGGACAGGGTACCTTACCTACGAGCAGTACTTC

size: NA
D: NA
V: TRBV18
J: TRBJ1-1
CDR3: CASSPGLRDTEAFF
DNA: TGTGCCAGCTCACCGGGGCTTCGGGACACTGAAGCTTTCTTT

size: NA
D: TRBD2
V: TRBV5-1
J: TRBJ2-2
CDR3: CASSLVAAGGDTGELFF
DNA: TGCGCCAGCAGCTTGGTTGCGGCCGGGGGGGACACCGGGGAGCTGTTTTTT